The source of this T cell receptor (beta chain) is a study of radiotherapy plus CTLA-4 blockade in lung cancer. Whole-study context: Among patients, roughly 17% showed objective responses, and approximately 29% had disease control.

Germline CDR1 and CDR2: KGHSH and LQKENI. The ends were cut back, 3 bases at V and 6 bases at J, with 15 bases in the middle. The CDR3 has 15 amino acids. Findings and caveats of the study: Radiotherapy was combined with ipilimumab, and tumor-derived TCR clones then expanded in blood.

The protocol was immunoSEQ multiplex PCR, while the TCRdb copy is restricted to in-frame clones and leaves out a portion. The sample records about 25,000 clones, 71% being singletons. Turning to this clone: No antigen is known for it.

This chain joins TRBV18 and TRBJ2-1; TRBD2 might be the D (6 bases). The sample in question was peripheral blood, obtained from a patient treated with radiotherapy plus ipilimumab. The receptor's source is a human donor with non-small cell lung cancer whose response to radiotherapy plus ipilimumab could not be evaluated. As DNA, the CDR3 is TGTGCCAGCTCACCCCTAGCGTCTACCCCCAATGAGCAGTTCTTC. The encoded protein is CASSPLASTPNEQFF.